Sequencing of this T cell receptor (beta chain) was carried out in a study of T cell responses to AZD1222 COVID-19 vaccine. Study-level results: Baseline antibody screening turned up just six or seven seropositive AZD1222 recipients. Vaccine-related CD4 TCRs covered spike, predominating at 160-218 and 743-854.

Sequenced by immunoSEQ multiplex PCR; TCRdb stores in-frame clones only, minus some. The repertoire includes fewer than 85,000 clones, approximately 90% of them detected once, and roughly 32% sits in the top ten. The CDR3 is made up of 15 amino acids. Regarding this clone: No antigen is known for it.

The receptor's source is an adult in good health. The sequenced sample was peripheral blood, obtained on day 0 of AZD1222 vaccination. The chain is built from TRBV21-1 and TRBJ2-7; the DNA was not compared with TRBD2, the D call given in the table. TRBV21-1 is tagged as a pseudogene. The CDR3 here is CASILGLAGECGQYF. DNA of the CDR3: TGTGCCAGCATCCTTGGACTAGCGGGAGAGTGCGGGCAGTACTTC.